The rows below give T cell receptor beta chains drawn from one sample of a study of T cell repertoires in cytomegalovirus infection. TCRdb passed the reads through MiXCR, listing each CDR3 protein once. This sample has some 280,000 distinct CDR3 sequences, with around 13% found just once. Sequencing was done on a sample of PBMCs. Receptors originate from a human donor in good health (CMV status not recorded). Some clones in this sample may be carry-over from other donors' samples. The CDR3 runs from the conserved cysteine through the conserved F or W. Each record gives: clone size, D gene, V gene, J gene, CDR3 DNA, CDR3 protein. D genes are given only for firm matches. Only some rows state a clone size, as once, few, many or a class for expanded clones.

NA	TRBD2	TRBV4-3	TRBJ2-1	TGCGCCAGCAGCCCAGCGGGACTAGCGGGGAGTGAGCAGTTCTTC	CASSPAGLAGSEQFF
many	TRBD2	TRBV11-1	TRBJ2-3	TGTGCCAGCAGCTTCGGCCCGACGACTAGCGGGGCGGGATCAGATACGCAGTATTTT	CASSFGPTTSGAGSDTQYF
many	NA	TRBV28	TRBJ2-2	TGTGCCAGCACGGCCAGGGCCGGGGAGCTGTTTTTT	CASTARAGELFF
many	NA	TRBV11-2	TRBJ2-5	TGTGCCAGCAGCTTAGTTCACGGGAGCTTTGGGGAAGAGACCCAGTACTTC	CASSLVHGSFGEETQYF
NA	NA	TRBV7-9	TRBJ1-2	TGTGCCAGCAGCCCTAGCGGGGTTGGCTACACCTTC	CASSPSGVGYTF
few	TRBD1	TRBV20-1	TRBJ1-5	TGCAGTGCTCGGGACAGTGTTAGCAATCAGCCCCAGCATTTT	CSARDSVSNQPQHF
many	TRBD1	TRBV27	TRBJ1-5	TGTGCCAGCAGTGACAGGGTCGCTCAGCCCCAGCATTTT	CASSDRVAQPQHF
many	NA	TRBV11-2	TRBJ2-1	TGTGCCAGCACCGCAACCGGTTACAATGAGCAGTTCTTC	CASTATGYNEQFF
few	TRBD2	TRBV10-3	TRBJ2-7	TGTGCCATCAGCCTTAGCGGGGGGTCCTACGAGCAGTACTTC	CAISLSGGSYEQYF
many	TRBD2	TRBV6-5	TRBJ2-7	TGTGCCAGCAGTTGGCGTGGTACTAGCGGGGCCTACGAGCAGTACTTC	CASSWRGTSGAYEQYF
NA	NA	TRBV12-3/TRBV12-4	TRBJ1-5	TGTGCCAGCAGCCGCGGGACCCCTGGGAACAGCAATCAGCCCCAGCATTTT	CASSRGTPGNSNQPQHF
many	TRBD2	TRBV10-3	TRBJ2-1	TGTGCCATCAGTGCCCCTTCGCGGGAGGGCGTCAATGAGCAGTTCTTC	CAISAPSREGVNEQFF
few	NA	TRBV9	TRBJ1-2	TGTGCCAGCAGCATTTTTTCGGGGGGCTATGGCTACACCTTC	CASSIFSGGYGYTF
few	NA	TRBV7-9	TRBJ2-7	TGTGCCAGCAGCTTAGAAGGAGGAGCCAAGGTCGAGCAGTACTTC	CASSLEGGAKVEQYF
NA	TRBD2	TRBV28	TRBJ2-7	TGTGCCATTGTAGCGGGAGGGCCTGGTTACGAGCAGTACTTC	CAIVAGGPGYEQYF
many	NA	TRBV10-3	TRBJ2-1	TGTGCCATCAGTGTAACCTCCTCCTACAATGAGCAGTTCTTC	CAISVTSSYNEQFF
many	NA	TRBV7-2	TRBJ2-2	TGTGCCAGCAGCTTAAGGAAGGGGCGGGAGCTGTTTTTT	CASSLRKGRELFF
NA	TRBD1	TRBV5-4	TRBJ2-6	TGTGCCAGCAGCCCTACAGGGGCTACTGGGGCCAACGTCCTGACTTTC	CASSPTGATGANVLTF
few	TRBD1	TRBV29-1	TRBJ2-1	TGCAGCGTTGTTACAGGGGGCCTAGGCTCCTACAATGAGCAGTTCTTC	CSVVTGGLGSYNEQFF
few	NA	TRBV6-2/TRBV6-3	TRBJ2-6	TGTGCCAGCAGTTCCCAGGGCTCTGGGGCCAACGTCCTGACTTTC	CASSSQGSGANVLTF
NA	TRBD2	TRBV6-2/TRBV6-3	TRBJ2-7	TGTGCCAGCACCTATCAAATCCAGAGCGGGAGTAACTACGAGCAGTACTTC	CASTYQIQSGSNYEQYF
many	NA	TRBV2	TRBJ1-1	TGTGCCAGCAGTGAGTGGAACACTGAAGCTTTCTTT	CASSEWNTEAFF
NA	NA	TRBV6-5	TRBJ2-7	TGTGCCAGCAGTTATTCTCCGCGGGACAATTCCTACGAGCAGTACTTC	CASSYSPRDNSYEQYF
many	TRBD2	TRBV7-3	TRBJ2-5	TGTGCCAGCAGCAAAGCTAGCGGGGGTTACCAAGAGACCCAGTACTTC	CASSKASGGYQETQYF
many	TRBD1	TRBV29-1	TRBJ2-7	TGCAGCGTTGCCGGACAGGGTCGCCCCTACGAGCAGTACTTC	CSVAGQGRPYEQYF
NA	TRBD1	TRBV20-1	TRBJ2-7	TGCAGTGCCAACCCCTCCGGGACAGGGGAGTACGAGCAGTACTTC	CSANPSGTGEYEQYF